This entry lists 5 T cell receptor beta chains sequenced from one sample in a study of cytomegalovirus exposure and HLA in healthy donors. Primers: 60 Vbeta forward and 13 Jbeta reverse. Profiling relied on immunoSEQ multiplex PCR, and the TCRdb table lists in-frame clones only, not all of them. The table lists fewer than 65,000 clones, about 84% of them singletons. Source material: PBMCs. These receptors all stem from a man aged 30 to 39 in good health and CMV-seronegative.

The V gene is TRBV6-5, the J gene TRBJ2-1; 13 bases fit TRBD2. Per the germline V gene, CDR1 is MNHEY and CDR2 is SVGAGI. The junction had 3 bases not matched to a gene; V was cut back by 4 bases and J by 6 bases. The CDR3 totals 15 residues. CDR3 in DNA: TGTGCCAGCAGTTTCACTAGCGGGAGGGCCAATGAGCAGTTCTTC. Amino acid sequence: CASSFTSGRANEQFF.

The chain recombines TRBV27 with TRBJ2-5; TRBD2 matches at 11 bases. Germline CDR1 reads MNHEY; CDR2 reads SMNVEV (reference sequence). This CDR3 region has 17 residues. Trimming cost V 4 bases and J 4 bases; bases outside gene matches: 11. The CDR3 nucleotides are TGTGCCAGCAGTTCGCCCAGGGCTAGCGGGAGGATAGAGACCCAGTACTTC. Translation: CASSSPRASGRIETQYF.

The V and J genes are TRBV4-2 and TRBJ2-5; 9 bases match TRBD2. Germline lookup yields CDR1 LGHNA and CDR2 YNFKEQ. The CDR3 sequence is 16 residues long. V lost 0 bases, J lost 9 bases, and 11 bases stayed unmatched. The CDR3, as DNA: TGTGCCAGCAGCCAAGATGGCGCGGGGGGGCTGGGGGCCCAGTACTTC. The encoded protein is CASSQDGAGGLGAQYF.

The CDR3 region is CASSPPSGGEETQYF. DNA for the CDR3: TGTGCCAGCAGCCCACCATCAGGGGGAGAAGAGACCCAGTACTTC. The chain has TRBV7-9 and TRBJ2-5; 7 bases line up with TRBD1. With 5 bases clipped from V and 3 bases from J, the junction kept 9 bases outside the gene matches. The CDR3 has 15 amino acids. Germline V gives CDR1 SEHNR, CDR2 FQNEAQ (reference sequence).

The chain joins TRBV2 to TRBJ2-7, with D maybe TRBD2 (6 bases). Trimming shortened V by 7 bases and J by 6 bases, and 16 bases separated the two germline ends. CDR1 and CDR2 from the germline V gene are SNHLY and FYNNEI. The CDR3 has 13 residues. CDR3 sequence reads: CASTPGVVREQYF. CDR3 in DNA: TGTGCCAGCACCCCGGGGGTAGTTCGCGAGCAGTACTTC. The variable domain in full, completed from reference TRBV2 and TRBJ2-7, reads EPEVTQTPSHQVTQMGQEVILRCVPISNHLYFYWYRQILGQKVEFLVSFYNNEISEKSEIFDDQFSVERPDGSNFTLKIRSTKLEDSAMYFCASTPGVVREQYFGPGTRLTVT.